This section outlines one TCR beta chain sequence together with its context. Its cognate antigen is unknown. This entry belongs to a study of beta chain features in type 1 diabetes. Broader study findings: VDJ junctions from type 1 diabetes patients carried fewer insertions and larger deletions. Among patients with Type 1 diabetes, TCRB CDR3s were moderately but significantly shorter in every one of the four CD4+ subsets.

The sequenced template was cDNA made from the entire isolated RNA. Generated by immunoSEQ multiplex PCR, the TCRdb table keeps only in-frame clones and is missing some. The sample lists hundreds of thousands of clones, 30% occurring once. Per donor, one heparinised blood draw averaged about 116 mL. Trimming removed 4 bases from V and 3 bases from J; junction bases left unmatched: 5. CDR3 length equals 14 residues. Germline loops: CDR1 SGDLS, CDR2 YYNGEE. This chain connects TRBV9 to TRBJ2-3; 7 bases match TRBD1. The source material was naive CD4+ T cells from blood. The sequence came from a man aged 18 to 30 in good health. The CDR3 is CASSPRQGTDTQYF. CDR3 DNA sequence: TGTGCCAGCAGCCCCAGACAGGGTACAGATACGCAGTATTTT.